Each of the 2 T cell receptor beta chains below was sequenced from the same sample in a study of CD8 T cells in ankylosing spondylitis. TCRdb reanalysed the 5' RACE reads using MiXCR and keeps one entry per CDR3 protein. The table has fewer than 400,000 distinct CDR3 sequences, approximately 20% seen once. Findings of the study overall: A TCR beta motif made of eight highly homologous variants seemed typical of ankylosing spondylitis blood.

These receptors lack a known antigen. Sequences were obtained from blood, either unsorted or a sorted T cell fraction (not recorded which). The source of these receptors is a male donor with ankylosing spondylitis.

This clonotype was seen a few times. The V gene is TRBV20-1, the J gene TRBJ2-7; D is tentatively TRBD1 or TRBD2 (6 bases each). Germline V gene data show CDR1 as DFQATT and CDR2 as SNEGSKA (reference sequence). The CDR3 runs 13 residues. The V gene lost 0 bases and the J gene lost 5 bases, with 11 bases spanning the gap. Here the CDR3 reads CSARDGGRHEQYF. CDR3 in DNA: TGCAGTGCTAGAGATGGGGGGCGCCACGAGCAGTACTTC.

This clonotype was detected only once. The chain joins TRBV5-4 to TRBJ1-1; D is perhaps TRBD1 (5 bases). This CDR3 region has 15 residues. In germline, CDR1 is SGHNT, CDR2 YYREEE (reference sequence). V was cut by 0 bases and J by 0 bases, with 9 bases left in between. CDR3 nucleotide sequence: TGTGCCAGCAGCTTGGGACAGCCTATGAACACTGAAGCTTTCTTT. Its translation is CASSLGQPMNTEAFF.